This TCR beta chain was sequenced in a study of cytomegalovirus exposure and HLA in healthy donors. General study results and limits: A later analysis linked a missense variant in DCLRE1C to the trimming of TCR beta V and J genes.

Notes on this clone: Antigen unknown.

CDR1 is SGHDN, CDR2 FVKESK, per germline. CDR3 length: 15 amino acids. Trimming took off 1 base at V and 2 bases at J, with 10 bases between the two ends. PCR employed 60 Vbeta and 13 Jbeta primers. Using immunoSEQ multiplex PCR, the repertoire was profiled, and TCRdb retains in-frame clones only, with some absent. Here the sample spans 300,000 or so clones, about four fifths being singletons. The specimen was PBMCs. The V call is TRBV14, the J call TRBJ2-3; TRBD1 might be the D (6 bases). The receptor was isolated from a middle-aged woman in good health and CMV-seropositive. CDR3 in amino acids: CASSQGTGNTDTQYF. CDR3 nucleotides: TGTGCCAGCAGCCAAGGAACAGGGAACACAGATACGCAGTATTTT.